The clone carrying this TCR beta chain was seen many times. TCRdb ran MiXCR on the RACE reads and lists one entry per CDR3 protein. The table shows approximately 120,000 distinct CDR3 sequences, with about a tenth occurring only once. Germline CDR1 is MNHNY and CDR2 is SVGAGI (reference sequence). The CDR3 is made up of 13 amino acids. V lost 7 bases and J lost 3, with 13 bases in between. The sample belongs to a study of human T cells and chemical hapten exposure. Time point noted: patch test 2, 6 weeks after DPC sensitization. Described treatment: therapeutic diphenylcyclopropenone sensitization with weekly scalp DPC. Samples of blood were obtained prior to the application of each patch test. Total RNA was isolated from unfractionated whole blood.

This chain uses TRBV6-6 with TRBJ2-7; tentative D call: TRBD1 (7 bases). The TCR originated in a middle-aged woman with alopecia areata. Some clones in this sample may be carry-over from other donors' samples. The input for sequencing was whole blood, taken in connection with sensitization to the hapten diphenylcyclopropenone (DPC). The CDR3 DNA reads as TGTGCCAGCACGCGACAGGGAGGCTACGAGCAGTACTTC. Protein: CASTRQGGYEQYF.